What follows are 8 T cell receptor beta chains derived from one specimen sequenced in a study of blood T cell repertoires in COVID-19. Here immunoSEQ multiplex PCR was the method, and the copy in TCRdb shows in-frame clones only, minus some. The sample has 250,000 to 300,000 clones, roughly 89% seen once. The sample taken for sequencing was PBMCs or T cells enriched from blood (not recorded which). The source of these receptors is a woman aged 35 to 49 who had recovered from COVID-19.

The chain combines TRBV5-1 with TRBJ1-3, with D maybe TRBD1 (6 bases). Germline lookup yields CDR1 SGHRS and CDR2 YFSETQ. The CDR3 loop spans 13 amino acids. The V end was cut by 4 bases, the J end by 7 bases, with 12 bases between. DNA of the CDR3: TGCGCCAGCAGCCCCAGGGACACGAACACCATATATTTT. Residues: CASSPRDTNTIYF.

V is TRBV5-5 and J is TRBJ1-3, with 10 bases that match TRBD1. There are 18 residues in the CDR3. Germline CDR1 is SGHKS and CDR2 is YYEKEE (reference sequence). The junction had 8 bases not matched to a gene; V was cut back by 1 base and J by 1 base. CDR3 in DNA: TGTGCCAGCAGCTTGTTTTCAGGACAGGGGGGTTCTGGAAACACCATATATTTT. Its translation: CASSLFSGQGGSGNTIYF.

The J gene is TRBJ1-4, the V gene TRBV7-9, with D perhaps matching TRBD1 (5 bases). Germline CDR1 and CDR2: SEHNR and FQNEAQ (reference sequence). Trimming took off 3 bases at V and 5 bases at J, with 7 bases between the two ends. The CDR3 is 13 residues long. CDR3 nucleotides: TGTGCCAGCAGCTTTGCAGGGAATGAAAAACTGTTTTTT. This encodes CASSFAGNEKLFF.

The sample holds one count of this clone. The chain's CDR3 is CASSLYGQGTGNTIYF. CDR3 nucleotide sequence: TGTGCCAGCAGCTTATATGGACAGGGCACAGGAAACACCATATATTTT. This chain links TRBV7-9 with TRBJ1-3; 8 bases map to TRBD1. Losses at the gene ends were 2 bases for V and 4 bases for J; bases not matched to a gene: 7. Germline V gene sequence: CDR1 SEHNR, CDR2 FQNEAQ (reference sequence). CDR3 size: 16 residues.

The genes are TRBV14 and TRBJ1-1; D perhaps matches TRBD1 (5 bases). The CDR3 covers 14 residues. V shed 6 bases and J shed 10 bases, with 21 bases lying between them. CDR1 and CDR2 (germline): SGHDN, FVKESK. DNA for the CDR3: TGTGCCAGCAGTCAGGGACTCACCCTGTCCGGAGCTTTCTTT. Translating it yields CASSQGLTLSGAFF.

The rearrangement uses TRBV18 and TRBJ2-1; D is unresolved. In germline, CDR1 is KGHSH, CDR2 LQKENI. The V end lost 2 bases, the J end lost 0 bases, and 11 bases lay between the germline ends. CDR3 length: 16 amino acids. CDR3 in amino acids: CASSPLQSRSYNEQFF. The CDR3 DNA follows: TGTGCCAGCTCACCATTACAGAGCCGCTCCTACAATGAGCAGTTCTTC.

The rearrangement links TRBV2 to TRBJ1-1; 7 nucleotides match TRBD1. V shed 7 bases and J 4 bases; nucleotides not matched to a gene: 6. CDR1 is SNHLY and CDR2 is FYNNEI in the germline V gene. The CDR3 runs 13 residues. The CDR3 region is CASNYQGGTEAFF. The CDR3, as DNA: TGTGCCAGCAATTACCAGGGGGGCACTGAAGCTTTCTTT.

The V and J genes are TRBV30 and TRBJ1-5; D is perhaps TRBD1 (5 bases). Trimming took off 2 bases at V and 2 bases at J, with 10 bases between the two ends. CDR1 and CDR2 from the germline V gene are GTSNPN and SVGIG (reference sequence). The CDR3 consists of 14 residues. Written as DNA, the CDR3 is TGTGCCTGGAGTCAGGGAGGGGGCAATCAGCCCCAGCATTTT. This encodes CAWSQGGGNQPQHF. Combining the CDR3 with reference TRBV30 and TRBJ1-5 gives the whole variable domain SQTIHQWPATLVQPVGSPLSLECTVEGTSNPNLYWYRQAAGRGLQLLFYSVGIGQISSEVPQNLSASRPQDRQFILSSKKLLLSDSGFYLCAWSQGGGNQPQHFGDGTRLSIL.